This TCR beta chain was retrieved from a study of blood T cell repertoires in COVID-19. Study in general: PBMCs, B-cell-depleted T cells, or T cells were the source of the cDNA or gDNA that made up the material.

Original analysis: Quantification of nucleated cells was approximated via reference gene primer amplification. TCRdb keeps only in-frame clones here, not all; method: immunoSEQ multiplex PCR. The V and J calls and clone size are taken from that table; D and trimming were inferred from the DNA. The sample contains 150,000 to 200,000 clones, about nine tenths of which appear only once. V was cut by 4 bases and J by 3 bases, with 13 bases left in between. There are 14 residues in the CDR3. This clone is a singleton in its sample. One Seattle source followed patients from active infection through their disease course.

This sequence was found in a woman aged 55-70 years with COVID-19, enrolled during active disease. The J gene is TRBJ2-7, the V gene TRBV23-1; the D gene is possibly TRBD1 (5 bases). TRBV23-1 is an ORF, with its function uncertain. The sequencing input was peripheral blood. CDR3 sequence reads: CASSPPGLNYEQYF. CDR3 in DNA: TGCGCCAGCAGTCCGCCAGGGCTAAACTACGAGCAGTACTTC.